A few counts support the clone carrying this T cell receptor (beta chain). The data were obtained in a study of beta chain features in type 1 diabetes. The V gene end was trimmed by 3 bases and the J gene end by 9 bases; junction bases not matched to a gene: 14. Germline V gene lookup returns CDR1 GTSNPN and CDR2 SVGIG (reference sequence). CDR3 length: 15 residues. Expressed TCRB transcripts were sequenced because the isolated RNA had all been reverse transcribed beforehand. This table comes from immunoSEQ multiplex PCR, and its TCRdb copy is limited to in-frame clones, with some not included. The sample records about half a million clones, about 32% being singletons.

The clonotype originates from a man younger than 35 in good health. The sample taken for sequencing was naive CD4+ T cells from blood. The J gene is TRBJ2-1, the V gene TRBV30; TRBD1 agrees at 7 bases. Written as DNA, the CDR3 is TGTGCCTGGAGCGCCAGAACGGGACAGAAAAGTGAGCAGTTCTTC. It specifies CAWSARTGQKSEQFF.